This T cell receptor beta chain emerged from a study of CD8 T cells in Susac syndrome. RNA in amounts of roughly 0.5 to 1 ug was reverse transcribed with random hexamers. Amplification of TCR beta CDR3 by immunoSEQ multiplex PCR spanned 54 Vbeta and 13 Jbeta. A single record per CDR3 protein comes from TCRdb applying MiXCR to the immunoSEQ multiplex PCR reads. The table has some 190,000 distinct CDR3 sequences, 93% seen once. After removal of 7 bases from V and 4 bases from J, the junction contained 8 bases not matched to a gene. Per the germline V gene, CDR1 is SQVTM and CDR2 is ANQGSEA. There are 13 residues in the CDR3. Healthy donors constituted the control group, matched for age and sex. TEMRA cells were FACS-enriched and CD8+ and CD4+ T cells negatively isolated.

What was sequenced was CD4+ T cells from PBMCs. The chain uses TRBV29-1 and TRBJ2-3; 7 positions match TRBD2. The receptor was derived from a human donor in good health. CDR3 region: CSDAGVRADTQYF. The CDR3 DNA reads TGCAGCGACGCGGGGGTAAGGGCAGATACGCAGTATTTT.